The T cell receptor (beta chain) described here comes from a study of T cell repertoires in cytomegalovirus infection. Study summary: It was the public TCR beta signatures that indicated both CMV infection and matching HLA type. General study findings and limits: In two of eight donors, the top clonotype was HLA-C-restricted CMV-specific.

Comments on this clonotype: Antigen specificity is unknown.

CDR1 is LNHDA, CDR2 SQIVND, per germline (reference sequence). V gave up 7 bases and J gave up 3 bases, with 11 bases separating them. The CDR3 consists of 13 residues. TCRdb recomputed calls from the reads with MiXCR, one row per CDR3 protein. The sample has about 900,000 distinct CDR3 sequences, roughly 30% seen once. The V and J genes are TRBV19 and TRBJ2-3; D is ambiguous. This material consisted of cultured CD8+ T cells from PBMCs, taken from culture after CMV antigen stimulation. This clonotype was obtained from a human donor in good health (CMV status not recorded). Some clones in this sample may be carry-over from other donors' samples. The CDR3 DNA sequence: TGTGCCAGTATAAGGCACAGAACAGATACGCAGTATTTT. Translating gives CASIRHRTDTQYF.